The 18 T cell receptor beta chains given below trace back to one sample, sequenced in a study of T-cell memory formation after mild COVID-19. In TCRdb, the 5' RACE reads were re-called with MiXCR into one record per CDR3 protein. The sample lists about 560,000 distinct CDR3 sequences, 20% to 25% seen once, with around 7.7% in the top ten. Input material: PBMCs or a T cell subset sorted from them (not recorded which). The receptors come from an adult woman who had mild COVID-19 (a few samples of this study predate the infection). Cell type and time point are not known.

This chain joins TRBV12-5 and TRBJ1-2, with 9 bases fitting TRBD1. Trimming at V came to 4 bases and at J to 7 bases, leaving 10 bases not matched to a gene. The CDR3 has 15 residues. Germline V gene lookup returns CDR1 LGHNT and CDR2 FRNRAP. The CDR3: CASGSDTGGVSGYTF. In nucleotides, the CDR3 is TGTGCTAGTGGTTCCGATACAGGGGGCGTTTCTGGCTACACCTTC.

The gene calls are TRBV7-2 and TRBJ2-3; D is tentatively TRBD1 or TRBD2 (5 bases each). V lost 2 bases to trimming and J lost 0 bases, with 18 bases between them. This CDR3 has 18 residues. Germline lookup yields CDR1 SGHTA and CDR2 FQGNSA. The CDR3 sequence is CASSLSGPDSTSTDTQYF. The CDR3 region has the DNA TGTGCCAGCAGCTTATCGGGGCCCGACTCGACTAGCACAGATACGCAGTATTTT.

Only a few counts were recorded for this clonotype. DNA of the CDR3: TGTGCCAGCAGCCGGGGAACGGTTACCACAGATACGCAGTATTTT. Translated: CASSRGTVTTDTQYF. The chain couples TRBV3-1 to TRBJ2-3, with D uncertain. Germline V lookup: CDR1 LGHDT, CDR2 YNNKEL (reference sequence). This CDR3 region has 15 residues. Deletions cut 4 bases from V and 2 bases from J, with 13 bases between.

The CDR3 DNA reads as TGTGCCTGGGGATTTCCTTCCGCGGGGGTGTACCAAGAGACCCAGTACTTC. This gives the protein CAWGFPSAGVYQETQYF. The chain carries TRBV30 and TRBJ2-5, with 7 bases aligning to TRBD2. From germline, CDR1 is GTSNPN and CDR2 SVGIG (reference sequence). The CDR3 has 17 residues. The V gene end was trimmed by 5 bases and the J gene end by 0 bases; junction bases not matched to a gene: 15.

V usage is TRBV7-8 and J usage is TRBJ1-2, with 8 bases lining up with TRBD1. Germline trimming cut 1 base from V and 0 bases from J; bases unmatched to any gene: 4. Germline V gene sequence: CDR1 SGHVS, CDR2 FQNEAQ. This CDR3 contains 16 residues. The DNA of the CDR3 is TGTGCCAGCAGCTTAGAAAACAGGGGGACTAACTATGGCTACACCTTC. Translated: CASSLENRGTNYGYTF.

This clonotype was observed a few times. The gene calls are TRBV7-2 and TRBJ2-3; TRBD2 aligns across 11 bases. The CDR3 sequence is 16 residues long. CDR1 SGHTA and CDR2 FQGNSA come from the germline V gene. The V and J ends lost 5 bases and 4 bases, in that order; junction bases with no gene match: 8. The CDR3 sequence is CASSRSGGAFSDTQYF. CDR3 coding DNA: TGTGCCAGCAGCCGTAGCGGGGGGGCTTTTTCAGATACGCAGTATTTT.

CDR3 DNA sequence: TGTGCCAGCAGTTTGGTAGGGACAGGGGGCGCTTCCGGCAGAGCTTTCTTT. The encoded protein is CASSLVGTGGASGRAFF. The chain employs TRBV7-9 and TRBJ1-1; 12 bases agree with TRBD1. Losses at the gene ends were 6 bases for V and 10 bases for J; bases not matched to a gene: 18. The germline V gene has CDR1 SEHNR and CDR2 FQNEAQ (reference sequence). This CDR3 has 17 amino acids.

Comments on this clonotype: A much larger clone lies one base from this, so it may be a read error. J is TRBJ1-1 and V is TRBV3-1; no definite D call. Trimming took 0 bases from V and 1 from J, leaving 6 bases between them. The CDR3 spans 14 residues. The germline V gene has CDR1 LGHDT and CDR2 YNNKEL (reference sequence). CDR3 coding DNA: TGTGCCAGCAGCCAAGAGGAGGGGAACACTGAAGCTTTCTTT. Protein: CASSQEEGNTEAFF.

This clonotype was seen more than once but under ten times. The chain employs TRBV6-5 and TRBJ2-7, with TRBD2 as a possible D gene (6 bases). The V end lost 2 bases, the J end lost 3 bases, and 11 bases lay between the germline ends. Germline CDR1 MNHEY, CDR2 SVGAGI. The CDR3 length is 14 residues. CDR3 region: CASSYGGRLYEQYF. In DNA, the CDR3 is TGTGCCAGCAGTTACGGAGGGAGGCTCTACGAGCAGTACTTC.

The chain has TRBV30 and TRBJ2-3; D perhaps matches TRBD2 (6 bases). V was trimmed by 3 bases and J by 8 bases, leaving 18 bases between them. The CDR3 is made up of 14 amino acids. CDR1 is GTSNPN and CDR2 is SVGIG in the germline V gene (reference sequence). This CDR3 is CAWSGGVRDGTQYF. The DNA for the CDR3 is TGTGCCTGGAGCGGAGGGGTCAGGGATGGTACGCAGTATTTT. Supplemented by reference TRBV30 and TRBJ2-3, the full variable domain reads SQTIHQWPATLVQPVGSPLSLECTVEGTSNPNLYWYRQAAGRGLQLLFYSVGIGQISSEVPQNLSASRPQDRQFILSSKKLLLSDSGFYLCAWSGGVRDGTQYFGPGTRLTVL.

This clonotype was seen only a few times. J is TRBJ2-3 and V is TRBV18, with TRBD2 matching 7 bases. CDR3 size: 14 residues. V dropped 2 bases and J dropped 7; count of bases not matched to a gene: 6. Germline lookup yields CDR1 KGHSH and CDR2 LQKENI. CDR3 amino acids: CASSPDSSGNTQYF. CDR3 coding DNA: TGTGCCAGCTCACCAGATTCTAGCGGCAATACGCAGTATTTT.

This clonotype showed up just a few times. The chain couples TRBV7-2 to TRBJ2-3; possible D gene TRBD2, 6 bases. Germline-derived CDR1 and CDR2 are SGHTA and FQGNSA. V was shortened by 3 bases and J by 1 base, with 14 bases between the two germline ends. CDR3 length equals 16 residues. CDR3 coding DNA: TGTGCCAGCAGCTTCGGGGGAGTCAAGCGCACAGATACGCAGTATTTT. It encodes CASSFGGVKRTDTQYF.

There are a few counts of this clonotype. The CDR3 DNA sequence: TGCGCCAGCAGCTTCAACACGAACACTGAAGCTTTCTTT. This codes for CASSFNTNTEAFF. The chain couples TRBV5-1 to TRBJ1-1; D remains ambiguous. The CDR3 contains 13 residues. The ends were cut back, 2 bases at V and 1 base at J, with 6 bases in the middle. Germline V gives CDR1 SGHRS, CDR2 YFSETQ.

This clonotype has just a few counts. The chain employs TRBV11-3 and TRBJ2-4, with 10 nucleotides matching TRBD2. Germline loops: CDR1 SGHNT, CDR2 YENEEA. Germline trimming cut 4 bases from V and 9 bases from J; bases unmatched to any gene: 6. The CDR3 extends over 14 amino acids. CDR3: CASSSRTSGSIQYF. The CDR3, as DNA: TGTGCCAGCAGCTCTCGGACTAGCGGATCCATTCAGTACTTC.

In nucleotides, the CDR3 is TGCGCCAGCAGCTTACGAGAGAACACCGGGGAGCTGTTTTTT. It yields the protein CASSLRENTGELFF. The chain combines TRBV5-1 with TRBJ2-2; D gene unclear. Germline CDR1 and CDR2: SGHRS and YFSETQ. The CDR3 sequence is 14 residues long. The V end was cut by 2 bases, the J end by 1 base, with 6 bases between.

This chain connects TRBV29-1 to TRBJ2-7, with 10 bases that match TRBD2. The CDR3 is 14 residues long. Germline assignment: CDR1 SQVTM and CDR2 ANQGSEA. V dropped 1 base and J dropped 3; count of bases not matched to a gene: 3. CDR3 nucleotide sequence: TGCAGCGTTGAAGGGACTAGCGGAAACTACGAGCAGTACTTC. It translates to CSVEGTSGNYEQYF.

This clonotype was recorded a few times. This sequence joins TRBV27 and TRBJ1-2, with D maybe TRBD1 (5 bases). CDR1 and CDR2 from the germline V gene are MNHEY and SMNVEV (reference sequence). The CDR3 covers 19 residues. Trimming removed 5 bases at V and 0 bases at J, with 25 bases between. CDR3 loop: CASSPGLIGGSLANYGYTF. CDR3 sequence (DNA): TGTGCCAGCAGTCCTGGGTTGATTGGGGGGTCTCTTGCTAACTATGGCTACACCTTC.

The chain links TRBV5-1 to TRBJ1-4; D gene ambiguous. The CDR3 runs 15 residues. Germline values: CDR1 SGHRS, CDR2 YFSETQ. V was clipped by 0 bases and J by 0 bases, with 6 bases between them. The CDR3 loop is CASSLDGTTNEKLFF. In DNA form, the CDR3 reads TGCGCCAGCAGCTTGGATGGGACAACTAATGAAAAACTGTTTTTT.